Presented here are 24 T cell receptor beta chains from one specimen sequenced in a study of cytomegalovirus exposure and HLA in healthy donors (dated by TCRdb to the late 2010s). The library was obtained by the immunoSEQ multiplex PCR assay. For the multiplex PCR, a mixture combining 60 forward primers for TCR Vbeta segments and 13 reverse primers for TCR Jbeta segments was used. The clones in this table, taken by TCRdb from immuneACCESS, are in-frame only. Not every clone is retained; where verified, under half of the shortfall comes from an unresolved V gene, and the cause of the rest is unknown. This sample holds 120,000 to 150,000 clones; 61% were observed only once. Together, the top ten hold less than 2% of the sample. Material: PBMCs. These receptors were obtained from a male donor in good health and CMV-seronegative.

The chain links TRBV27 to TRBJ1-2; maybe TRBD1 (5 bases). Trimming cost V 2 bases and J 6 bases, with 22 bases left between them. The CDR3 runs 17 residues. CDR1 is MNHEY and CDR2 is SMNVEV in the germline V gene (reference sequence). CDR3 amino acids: CASSLEFVGGALNGYTF. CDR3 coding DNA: TGTGCCAGCAGTTTAGAATTCGTAGGAGGGGCACTCAATGGCTACACCTTC.

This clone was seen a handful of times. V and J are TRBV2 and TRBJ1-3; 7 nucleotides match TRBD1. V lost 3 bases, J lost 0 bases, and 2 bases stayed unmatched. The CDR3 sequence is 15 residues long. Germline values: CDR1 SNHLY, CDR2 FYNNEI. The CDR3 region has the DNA TGTGCCAGCAGTGAGAGGACAGGCTCTGGAAACACCATATATTTT. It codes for CASSERTGSGNTIYF.

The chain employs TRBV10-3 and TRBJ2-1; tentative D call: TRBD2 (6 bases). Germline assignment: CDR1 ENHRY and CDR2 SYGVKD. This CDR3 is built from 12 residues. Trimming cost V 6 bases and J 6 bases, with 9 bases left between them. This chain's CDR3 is CAISPGSNEQFF. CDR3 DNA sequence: TGTGCCATCAGCCCCGGGAGCAATGAGCAGTTCTTC.

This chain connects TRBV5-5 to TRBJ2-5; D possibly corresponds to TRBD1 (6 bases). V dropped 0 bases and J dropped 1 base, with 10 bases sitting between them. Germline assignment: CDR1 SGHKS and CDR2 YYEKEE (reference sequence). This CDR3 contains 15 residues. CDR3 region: CASSLDWTVQETQYF. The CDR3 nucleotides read TGTGCCAGCAGCTTGGATTGGACAGTCCAAGAGACCCAGTACTTC.

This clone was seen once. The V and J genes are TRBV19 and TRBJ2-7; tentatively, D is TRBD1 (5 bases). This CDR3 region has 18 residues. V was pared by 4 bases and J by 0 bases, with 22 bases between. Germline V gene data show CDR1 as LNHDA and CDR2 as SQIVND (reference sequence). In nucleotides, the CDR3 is TGTGCCAGTAGTAAGAATCGACCAGGACAAGGCTTCTCCTACGAGCAGTACTTC. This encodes CASSKNRPGQGFSYEQYF.

The CDR3 loop is CASSQNIGVTEAFF. The DNA of the CDR3 is TGTGCCAGCTCCCAAAATATTGGAGTCACTGAAGCTTTCTTT. The rearrangement joins TRBV18 to TRBJ1-1, with unresolved D. CDR1 and CDR2 (germline): KGHSH, LQKENI. CDR3 length: 14 amino acids. Between the trimmed V and J ends, which lost 6 bases and 4 bases, there was a span of 15 bases.

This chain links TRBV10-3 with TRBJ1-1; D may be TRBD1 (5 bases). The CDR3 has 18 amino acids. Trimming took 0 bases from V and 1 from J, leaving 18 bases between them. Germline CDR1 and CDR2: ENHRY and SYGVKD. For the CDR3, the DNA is TGTGCCATCAGTGAGTCTTCTGGGGCTTATAAGAAGAACACTGAAGCTTTCTTT. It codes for CAISESSGAYKKNTEAFF.

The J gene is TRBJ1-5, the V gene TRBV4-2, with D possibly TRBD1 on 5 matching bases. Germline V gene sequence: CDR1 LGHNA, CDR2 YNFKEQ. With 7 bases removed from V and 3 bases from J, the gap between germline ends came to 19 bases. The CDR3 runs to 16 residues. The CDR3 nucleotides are TGTGCCAGCATCTGGGCCTTAGACAGTACCAATCAGCCCCAGCATTTT. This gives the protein CASIWALDSTNQPQHF.

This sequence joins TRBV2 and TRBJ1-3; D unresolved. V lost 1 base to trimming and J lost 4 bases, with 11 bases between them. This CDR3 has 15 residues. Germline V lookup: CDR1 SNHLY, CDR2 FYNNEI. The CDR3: CASSEVPGIGNTIYF. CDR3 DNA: TGTGCCAGCAGTGAAGTTCCGGGTATAGGAAACACCATATATTTT.

For the CDR3, the DNA is TGTGCCAGCAGTTTACGGTGGACAGGGGATAGCAGCAATCAGCCCCAGCATTTT. Residues: CASSLRWTGDSSNQPQHF. The chain has TRBV27 and TRBJ1-5; 9 bases are shared with TRBD1. J lost 1 base, V lost 2 bases, and 9 bases had no gene match. This CDR3 has 18 amino acids. Germline lookup yields CDR1 MNHEY and CDR2 SMNVEV (reference sequence).

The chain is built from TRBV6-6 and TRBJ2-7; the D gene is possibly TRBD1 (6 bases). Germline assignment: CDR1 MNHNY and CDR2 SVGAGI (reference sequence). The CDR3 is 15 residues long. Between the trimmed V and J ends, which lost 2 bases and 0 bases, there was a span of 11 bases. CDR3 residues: CASSYHRDASYEQYF. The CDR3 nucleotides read TGTGCCAGCAGTTACCACAGGGACGCCTCCTACGAGCAGTACTTC.

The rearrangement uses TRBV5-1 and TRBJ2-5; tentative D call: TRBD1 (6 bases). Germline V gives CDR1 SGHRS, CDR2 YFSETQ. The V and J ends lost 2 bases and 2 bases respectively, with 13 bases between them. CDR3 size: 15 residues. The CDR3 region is CASSLRTDYQETQYF. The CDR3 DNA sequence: TGCGCCAGCAGCTTACGGACAGACTATCAAGAGACCCAGTACTTC.

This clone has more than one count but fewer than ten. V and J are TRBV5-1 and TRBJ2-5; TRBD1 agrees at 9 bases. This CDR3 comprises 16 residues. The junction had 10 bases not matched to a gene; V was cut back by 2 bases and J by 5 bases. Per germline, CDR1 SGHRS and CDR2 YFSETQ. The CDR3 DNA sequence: TGCGCCAGCAGCTTACTTCCACAGGGGGCACAGGAGACCCAGTACTTC. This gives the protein CASSLLPQGAQETQYF.

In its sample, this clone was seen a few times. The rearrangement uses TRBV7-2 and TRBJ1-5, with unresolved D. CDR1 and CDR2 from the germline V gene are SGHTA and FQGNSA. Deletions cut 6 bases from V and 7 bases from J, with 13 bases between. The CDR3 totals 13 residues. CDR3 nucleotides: TGTGCCAGCAGTTTTATCCCGGGGCAGCCCCAGCATTTT. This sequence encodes CASSFIPGQPQHF.

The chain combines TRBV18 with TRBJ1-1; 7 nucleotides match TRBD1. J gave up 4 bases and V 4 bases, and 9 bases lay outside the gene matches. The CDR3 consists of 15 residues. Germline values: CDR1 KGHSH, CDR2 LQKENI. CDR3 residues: CASSLQGVGFTEAFF. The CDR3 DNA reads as TGTGCCAGCTCACTTCAGGGGGTGGGATTCACTGAAGCTTTCTTT.

This CDR3 reads CASSLAGGDEQFF. The CDR3 region has the DNA TGTGCCAGCAGCTTAGCTGGGGGGGATGAGCAGTTCTTC. This chain connects TRBV7-8 to TRBJ2-1; 7 positions agree with TRBD2. CDR1 and CDR2 (germline): SGHVS, FQNEAQ. CDR3 length: 13 residues. Trimming removed 0 bases from V and 8 bases from J; junction bases left unmatched: 1.

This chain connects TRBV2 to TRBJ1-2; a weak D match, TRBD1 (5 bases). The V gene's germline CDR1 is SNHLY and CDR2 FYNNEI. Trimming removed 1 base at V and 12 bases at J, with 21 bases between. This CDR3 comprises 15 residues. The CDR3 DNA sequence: TGTGCCAGCAGTGAAGGGCCGGCAGGACAACGCCCTGACACCTTC. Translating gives CASSEGPAGQRPDTF.

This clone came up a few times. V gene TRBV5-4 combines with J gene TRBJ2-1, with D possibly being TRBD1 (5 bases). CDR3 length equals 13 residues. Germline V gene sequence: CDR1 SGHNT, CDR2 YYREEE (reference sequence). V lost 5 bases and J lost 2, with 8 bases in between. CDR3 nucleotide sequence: TGTGCCAGCAGGGTGGACACCTACAATGAGCAGTTCTTC. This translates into CASRVDTYNEQFF.

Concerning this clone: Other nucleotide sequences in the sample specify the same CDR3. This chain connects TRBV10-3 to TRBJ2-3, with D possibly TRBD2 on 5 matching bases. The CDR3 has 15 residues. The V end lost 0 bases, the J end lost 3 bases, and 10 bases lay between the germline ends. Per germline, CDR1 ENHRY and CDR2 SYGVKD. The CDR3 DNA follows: TGTGCCATCAGTGAGTCAGTTAGAGGGACAGATACGCAGTATTTT. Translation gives CAISESVRGTDTQYF.

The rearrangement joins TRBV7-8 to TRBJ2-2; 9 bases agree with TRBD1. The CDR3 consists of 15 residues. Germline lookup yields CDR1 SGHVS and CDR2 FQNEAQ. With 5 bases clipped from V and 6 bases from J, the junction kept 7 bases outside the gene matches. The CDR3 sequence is CASSRGDRVAGELFF. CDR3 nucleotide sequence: TGTGCCAGCAGCCGTGGGGACAGGGTTGCCGGGGAGCTGTTTTTT.

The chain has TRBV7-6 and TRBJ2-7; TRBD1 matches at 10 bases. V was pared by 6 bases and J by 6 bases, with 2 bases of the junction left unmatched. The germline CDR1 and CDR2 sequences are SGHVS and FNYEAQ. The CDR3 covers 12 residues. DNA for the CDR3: TGTGCCAGCAGAGGGACAGGGGTCGAGCAGTACTTC. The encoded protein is CASRGTGVEQYF.

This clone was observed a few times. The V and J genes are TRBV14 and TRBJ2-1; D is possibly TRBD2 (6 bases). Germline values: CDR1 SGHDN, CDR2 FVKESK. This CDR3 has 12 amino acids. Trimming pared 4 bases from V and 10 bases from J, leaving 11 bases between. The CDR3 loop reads CASSRMAGEQFF. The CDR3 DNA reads TGTGCCAGCAGCCGAATGGCGGGGGAGCAGTTCTTC. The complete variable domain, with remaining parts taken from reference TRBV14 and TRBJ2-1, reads EAGVTQFPSHSVIEKGQTVTLRCDPISGHDNLYWYRRVMGKEIKFLLHFVKESKQDESGMPNNRFLAERTGGTYSTLKVQPAELEDSGVYFCASSRMAGEQFFGPGTRLTVL.

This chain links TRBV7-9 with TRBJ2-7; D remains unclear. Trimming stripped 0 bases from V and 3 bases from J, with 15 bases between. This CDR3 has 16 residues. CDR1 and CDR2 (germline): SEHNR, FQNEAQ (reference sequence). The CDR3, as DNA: TGTGCCAGCAGCTTAGCTCAAAACAGCCCCCACTACGAGCAGTACTTC. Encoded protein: CASSLAQNSPHYEQYF.

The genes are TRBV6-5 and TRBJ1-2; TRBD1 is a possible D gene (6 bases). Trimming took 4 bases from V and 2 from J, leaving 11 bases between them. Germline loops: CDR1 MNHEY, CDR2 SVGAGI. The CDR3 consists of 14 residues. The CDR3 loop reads CASSFTGMNYGYTF. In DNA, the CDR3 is TGTGCCAGCAGTTTTACAGGGATGAACTATGGCTACACCTTC.